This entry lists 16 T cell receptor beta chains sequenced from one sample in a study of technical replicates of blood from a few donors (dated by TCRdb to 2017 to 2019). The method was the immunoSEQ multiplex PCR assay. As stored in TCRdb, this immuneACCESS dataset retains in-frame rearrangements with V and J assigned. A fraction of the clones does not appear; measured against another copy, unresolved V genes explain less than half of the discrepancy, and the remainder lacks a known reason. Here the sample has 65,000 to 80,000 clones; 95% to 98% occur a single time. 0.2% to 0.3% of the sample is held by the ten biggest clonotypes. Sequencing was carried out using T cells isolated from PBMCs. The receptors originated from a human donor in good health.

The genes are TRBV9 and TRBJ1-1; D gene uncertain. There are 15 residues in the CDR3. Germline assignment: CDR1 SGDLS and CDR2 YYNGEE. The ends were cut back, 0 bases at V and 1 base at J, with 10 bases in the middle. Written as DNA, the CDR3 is TGTGCCAGCAGCGTAGTCGGGAGAAGGAACACTGAAGCTTTCTTT. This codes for CASSVVGRRNTEAFF. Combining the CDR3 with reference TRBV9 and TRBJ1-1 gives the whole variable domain DSGVTQTPKHLITATGQRVTLRCSPRSGDLSVYWYQQSLDQGLQFLIQYYNGEERAKGNILERFSAQQFPDLHSELNLSSLELGDSALYFCASSVVGRRNTEAFFGQGTRLTVV.

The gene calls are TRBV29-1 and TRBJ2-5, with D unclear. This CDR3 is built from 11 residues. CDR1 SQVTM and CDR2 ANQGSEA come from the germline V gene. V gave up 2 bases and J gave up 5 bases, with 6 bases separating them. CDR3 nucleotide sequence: TGCAGCGTTGAACTCGGGGAGACCCAGTACTTC. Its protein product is CSVELGETQYF.

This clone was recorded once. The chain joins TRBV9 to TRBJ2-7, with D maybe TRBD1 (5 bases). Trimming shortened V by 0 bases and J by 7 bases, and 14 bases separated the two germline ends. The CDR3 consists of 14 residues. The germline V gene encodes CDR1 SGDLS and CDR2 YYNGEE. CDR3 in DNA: TGTGCCAGCAGCGTAGGGTTCAGGGTTGGGGAGCAGTACTTC. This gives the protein CASSVGFRVGEQYF.

For the CDR3, the DNA is TGTGCCAGCAGTTCATGGGAACTTGGGACTAGCGGGAGTTACATTCAGTACTTC. Protein sequence: CASSSWELGTSGSYIQYF. This chain connects TRBV27 to TRBJ2-4, with 14 bases matching TRBD2. Unmatched junction bases numbered 13, after V lost 4 bases and J lost 8 bases. Germline V gives CDR1 MNHEY, CDR2 SMNVEV (reference sequence). This CDR3 has 18 amino acids.

The CDR3 loop is CASSLKGASDIQYF. DNA of the CDR3: TGTGCCAGCAGCTTAAAGGGGGCATCGGACATTCAGTACTTC. The chain employs TRBV5-4 and TRBJ2-4; 7 bases match TRBD1. This CDR3 spans 14 amino acids. From germline, CDR1 is SGHNT and CDR2 YYREEE (reference sequence). V trimming: 2 bases; J trimming: 8 bases; junction bases outside the gene matches: 7.

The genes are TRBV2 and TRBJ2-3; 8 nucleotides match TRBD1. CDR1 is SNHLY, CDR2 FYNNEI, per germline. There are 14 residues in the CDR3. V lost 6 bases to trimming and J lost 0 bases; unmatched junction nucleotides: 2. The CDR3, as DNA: TGTGCCAGCAGCCGGGACAGGAGCACAGATACGCAGTATTTT. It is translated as CASSRDRSTDTQYF.

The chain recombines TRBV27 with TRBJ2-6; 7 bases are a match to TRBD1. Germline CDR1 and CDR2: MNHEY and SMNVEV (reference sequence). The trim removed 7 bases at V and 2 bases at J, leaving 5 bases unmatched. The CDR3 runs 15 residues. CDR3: CASTWGTAGANVLTF. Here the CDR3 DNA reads TGTGCCAGCACGTGGGGGACAGCTGGGGCCAACGTCCTGACTTTC.

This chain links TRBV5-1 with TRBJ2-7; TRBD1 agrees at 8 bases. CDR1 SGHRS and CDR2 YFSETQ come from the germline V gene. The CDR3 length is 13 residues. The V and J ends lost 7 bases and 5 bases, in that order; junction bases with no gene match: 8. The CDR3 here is CASGEQGVNEQYF. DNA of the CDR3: TGCGCCAGCGGGGAACAGGGGGTCAACGAGCAGTACTTC.

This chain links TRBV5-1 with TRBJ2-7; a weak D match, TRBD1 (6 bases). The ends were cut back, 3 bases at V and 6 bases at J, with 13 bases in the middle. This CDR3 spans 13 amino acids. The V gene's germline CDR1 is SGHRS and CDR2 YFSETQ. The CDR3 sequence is CASSSTGPGEQYF. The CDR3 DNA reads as TGCGCCAGCAGCTCGACAGGTCCGGGCGAGCAGTACTTC. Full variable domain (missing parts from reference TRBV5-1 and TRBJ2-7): KAGVTQTPRYLIKTRGQQVTLSCSPISGHRSVSWYQQTPGQGLQFLFEYFSETQRNKGNFPGRFSGRQFSNSRSEMNVSTLELGDSALYLCASSSTGPGEQYFGPGTRLTVT.

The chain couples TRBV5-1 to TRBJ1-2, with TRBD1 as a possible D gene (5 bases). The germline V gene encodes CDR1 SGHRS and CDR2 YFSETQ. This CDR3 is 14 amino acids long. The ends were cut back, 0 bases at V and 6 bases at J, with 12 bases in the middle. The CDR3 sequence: CASSLVRRGHGYTF. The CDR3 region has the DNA TGCGCCAGCAGCTTGGTTCGGCGGGGCCATGGCTACACCTTC. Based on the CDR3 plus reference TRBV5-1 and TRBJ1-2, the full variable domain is KAGVTQTPRYLIKTRGQQVTLSCSPISGHRSVSWYQQTPGQGLQFLFEYFSETQRNKGNFPGRFSGRQFSNSRSEMNVSTLELGDSALYLCASSLVRRGHGYTFGSGTRLTVV.

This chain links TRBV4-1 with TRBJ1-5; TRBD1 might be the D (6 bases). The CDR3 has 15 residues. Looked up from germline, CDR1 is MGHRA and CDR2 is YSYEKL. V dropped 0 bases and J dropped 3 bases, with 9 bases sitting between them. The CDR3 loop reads CASSQDRTANQPQHF. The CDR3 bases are TGCGCCAGCAGCCAAGATCGGACAGCCAATCAGCCCCAGCATTTT.

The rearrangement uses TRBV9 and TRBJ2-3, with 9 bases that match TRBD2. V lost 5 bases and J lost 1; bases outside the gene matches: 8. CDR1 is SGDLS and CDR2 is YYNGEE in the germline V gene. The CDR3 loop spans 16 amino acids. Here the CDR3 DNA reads TGTGCCAGCAGTTTAGCGGGAGTCATTCGCACAGATACGCAGTATTTT. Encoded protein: CASSLAGVIRTDTQYF.

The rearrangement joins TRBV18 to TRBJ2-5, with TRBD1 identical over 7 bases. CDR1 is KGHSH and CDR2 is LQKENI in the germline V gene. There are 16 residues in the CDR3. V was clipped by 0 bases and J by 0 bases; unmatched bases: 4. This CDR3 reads CASSPPLQGYQETQYF. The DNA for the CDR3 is TGTGCCAGCTCACCACCTCTACAGGGGTACCAAGAGACCCAGTACTTC. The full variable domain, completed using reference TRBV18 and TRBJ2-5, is NAGVMQNPRHLVRRRGQEARLRCSPMKGHSHVYWYRQLPEEGLKFMVYLQKENIIDESGMPKERFSAEFPKEGPSILRIQQVVRGDSAAYFCASSPPLQGYQETQYFGPGTRLLVL.

DNA for the CDR3: TGTGCCAGCAGTGAAACCCGAGGCACAGATACGCAGTATTTT. As protein: CASSETRGTDTQYF. V is TRBV6-1 and J is TRBJ2-3; D not certain. Germline values: CDR1 MNHNS, CDR2 SASEGT. This CDR3 has 14 amino acids. V was pared by 2 bases and J by 1 base, with 7 bases between.

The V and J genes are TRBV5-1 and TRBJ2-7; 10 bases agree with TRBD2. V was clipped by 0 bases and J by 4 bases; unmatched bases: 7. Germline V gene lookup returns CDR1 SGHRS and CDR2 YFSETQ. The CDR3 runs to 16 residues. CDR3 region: CASSLGEREGAYEQYF. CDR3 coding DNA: TGCGCCAGCAGCTTGGGCGAGCGGGAGGGAGCTTACGAGCAGTACTTC.

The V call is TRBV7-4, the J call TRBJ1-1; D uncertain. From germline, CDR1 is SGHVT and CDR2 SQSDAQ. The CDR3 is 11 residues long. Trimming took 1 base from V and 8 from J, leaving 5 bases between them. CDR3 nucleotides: TGTGCCAGCAGCTTAGATCGGGAAGCTTTCTTT. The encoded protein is CASSLDREAFF. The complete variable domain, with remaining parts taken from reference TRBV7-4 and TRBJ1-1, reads GAGVSQSPRYKVAKRGRDVALRCDSISGHVTLYWYRQTLGQGSEVLTYSQSDAQRDKSGRPSGRFSAERPERSVSTLKIQRTEQGDSAVYLCASSLDREAFFGQGTRLTVV.